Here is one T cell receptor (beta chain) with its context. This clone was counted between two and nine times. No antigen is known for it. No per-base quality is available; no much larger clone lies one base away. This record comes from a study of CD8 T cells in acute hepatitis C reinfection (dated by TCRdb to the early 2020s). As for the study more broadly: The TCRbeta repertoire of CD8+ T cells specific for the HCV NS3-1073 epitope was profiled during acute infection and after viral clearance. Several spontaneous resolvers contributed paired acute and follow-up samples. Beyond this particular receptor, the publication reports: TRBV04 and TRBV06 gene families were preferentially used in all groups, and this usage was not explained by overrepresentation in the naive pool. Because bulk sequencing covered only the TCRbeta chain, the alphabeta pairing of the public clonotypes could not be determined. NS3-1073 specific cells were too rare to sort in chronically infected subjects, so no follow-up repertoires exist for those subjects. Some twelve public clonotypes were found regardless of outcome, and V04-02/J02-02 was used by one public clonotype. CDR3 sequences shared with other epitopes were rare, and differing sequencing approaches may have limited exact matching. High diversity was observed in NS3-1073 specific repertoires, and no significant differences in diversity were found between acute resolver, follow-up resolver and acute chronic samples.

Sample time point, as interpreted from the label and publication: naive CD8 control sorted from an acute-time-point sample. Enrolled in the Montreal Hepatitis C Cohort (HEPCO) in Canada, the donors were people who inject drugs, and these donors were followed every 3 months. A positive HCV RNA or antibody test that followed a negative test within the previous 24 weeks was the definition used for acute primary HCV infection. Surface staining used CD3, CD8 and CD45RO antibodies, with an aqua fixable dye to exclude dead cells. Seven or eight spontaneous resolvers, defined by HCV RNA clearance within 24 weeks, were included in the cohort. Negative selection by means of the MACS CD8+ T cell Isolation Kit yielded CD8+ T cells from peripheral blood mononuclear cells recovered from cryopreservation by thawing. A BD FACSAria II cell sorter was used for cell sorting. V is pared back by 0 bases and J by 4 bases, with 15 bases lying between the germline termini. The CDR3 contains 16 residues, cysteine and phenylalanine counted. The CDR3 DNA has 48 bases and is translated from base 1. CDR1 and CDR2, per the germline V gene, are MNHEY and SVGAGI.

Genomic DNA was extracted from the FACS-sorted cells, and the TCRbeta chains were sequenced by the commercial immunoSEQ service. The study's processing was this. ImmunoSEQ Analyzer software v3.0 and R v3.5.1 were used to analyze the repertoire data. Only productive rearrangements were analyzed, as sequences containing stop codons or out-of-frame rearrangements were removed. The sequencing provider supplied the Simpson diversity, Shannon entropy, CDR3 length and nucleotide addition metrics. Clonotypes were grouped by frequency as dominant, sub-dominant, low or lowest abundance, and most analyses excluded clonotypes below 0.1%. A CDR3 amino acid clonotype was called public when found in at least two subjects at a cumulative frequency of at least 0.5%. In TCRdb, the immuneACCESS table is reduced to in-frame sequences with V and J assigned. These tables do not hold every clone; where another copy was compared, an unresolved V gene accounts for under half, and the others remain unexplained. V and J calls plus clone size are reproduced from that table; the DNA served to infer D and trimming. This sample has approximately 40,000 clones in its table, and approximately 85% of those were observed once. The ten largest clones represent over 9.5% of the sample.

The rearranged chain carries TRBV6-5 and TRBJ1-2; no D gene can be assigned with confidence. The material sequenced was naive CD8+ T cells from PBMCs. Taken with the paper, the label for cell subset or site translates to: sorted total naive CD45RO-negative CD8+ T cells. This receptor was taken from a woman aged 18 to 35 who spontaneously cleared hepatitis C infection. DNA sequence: TGTGCCAGCAGTTACTCGTACGCGTTCCGAGTCTATGGCTACACCTTC. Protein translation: CASSYSYAFRVYGYTF.